What follows are 11 T cell receptor beta chains derived from one specimen sequenced in a study of blood T cell repertoires in COVID-19. Data came from immunoSEQ multiplex PCR; TCRdb stores just in-frame clones and leaves some out. The repertoire holds roughly 60,000 clones, with approximately 75% as singletons. Sequencing was performed on peripheral blood. The receptors were gathered from a man aged 80 or over with acute or convalescent COVID-19.

V is TRBV30 and J is TRBJ1-2, with a weak D call TRBD1 (6 bases). CDR1 is GTSNPN and CDR2 is SVGIG in the germline V gene (reference sequence). The CDR3 length is 13 residues. The V and J ends lost 5 bases and 8 bases respectively, with 18 bases between them. As DNA, the CDR3 is TGTGCCTGGGCTGCGGGCGGGGGCTCAGGCTACACCTTC. Amino acid sequence: CAWAAGGGSGYTF.

The gene calls are TRBV5-1 and TRBJ2-1; the match to TRBD1 covers 9 bases. Germline V gene lookup returns CDR1 SGHRS and CDR2 YFSETQ. This CDR3 has 12 residues. J was trimmed by 10 bases and V by 4 bases; bases with no gene match: 3. CDR3 sequence reads: CASSPGQGEQFF. CDR3 DNA sequence: TGCGCCAGCAGCCCAGGACAGGGGGAGCAGTTCTTC.

This chain links TRBV27 with TRBJ2-3; D not resolved. Germline V lookup: CDR1 MNHEY, CDR2 SMNVEV (reference sequence). This CDR3 spans 12 amino acids. Trimming removed 4 bases at V and 1 base at J, with 3 bases between. CDR3 protein: CASSSGTDTQYF. The CDR3 nucleotides read TGTGCCAGCAGTTCCGGCACAGATACGCAGTATTTT.

The genes are TRBV28 and TRBJ1-2, with 9 nucleotides matching TRBD1. The CDR3 sequence is 14 residues long. CDR1 and CDR2 (germline): MDHEN, SYDVKM. V was pared by 6 bases and J by 4 bases, with 6 bases of the junction left unmatched. CDR3 region: CASSTGGTSYGYTF. CDR3 DNA: TGTGCCAGCAGCACAGGGGGCACATCCTATGGCTACACCTTC.

The V call is TRBV5-4, the J call TRBJ2-3; 13 positions agree with TRBD2. Germline assignment: CDR1 SGHNT and CDR2 YYREEE (reference sequence). V was clipped by 3 bases and J by 2 bases; unmatched bases: 9. The CDR3 extends over 18 amino acids. The CDR3, as DNA: TGTGCCAGCAGCTGGGCCTCCGGGACTAGCGGGGACACAGATACGCAGTATTTT. It translates to CASSWASGTSGDTDTQYF.

The chain has TRBV2 and TRBJ1-1; D perhaps matches TRBD1 (5 bases). CDR1 SNHLY and CDR2 FYNNEI come from the germline V gene. The CDR3 runs to 13 residues. The V end was cut by 5 bases, the J end by 5 bases, with 12 bases between. Here the CDR3 DNA reads TGTGCCAGCAGTATAATGGGGGGTACTGAAGCTTTCTTT. It specifies CASSIMGGTEAFF.

The chain is built from TRBV5-1 and TRBJ2-5, with 8 bases aligning to TRBD1. The V and J ends lost 2 bases and 5 bases, in that order; junction bases with no gene match: 14. Per germline, CDR1 SGHRS and CDR2 YFSETQ. CDR3 length equals 17 residues. The CDR3 is CASSFRVGRGRMETQYF. CDR3 bases: TGCGCCAGCAGCTTTCGTGTGGGCAGGGGGCGTATGGAGACCCAGTACTTC.

V is TRBV10-3 and J is TRBJ2-7, with TRBD2 identical over 7 bases. The CDR3 runs to 14 residues. V lost 8 bases and J lost 3; bases outside the gene matches: 10. The germline V gene has CDR1 ENHRY and CDR2 SYGVKD. This CDR3 reads CAIGSGGGLYEQYF. CDR3 DNA: TGTGCCATCGGGAGCGGCGGGGGACTCTACGAGCAGTACTTC.

This clone was recorded a few times. The chain combines TRBV30 with TRBJ1-1; D may be TRBD1 (5 bases). This CDR3 comprises 12 residues. V was pared by 5 bases and J by 4 bases, with 11 bases between. Per the germline V gene, CDR1 is GTSNPN and CDR2 is SVGIG (reference sequence). The CDR3 DNA is TGTGCCTGGTCCGGGGGGTTCACTGAAGCTTTCTTT. It translates to CAWSGGFTEAFF.

The J gene is TRBJ1-4, the V gene TRBV3-1 (or the pseudogene TRBV3-2), with 10 bases lining up with TRBD1. Germline CDR1 LGHDT, CDR2 YNNKEL (reference sequence). J gave up 7 bases and V 4 bases, and 9 bases lay outside the gene matches. The CDR3 extends over 16 amino acids. For the CDR3, the DNA is TGTGCCAGCAGCCTCCGGACAGGGGGGACCCCTGAAAAACTGTTTTTT. Translating gives CASSLRTGGTPEKLFF.

V gene TRBV18 combines with J gene TRBJ2-4; 8 bases agree with TRBD1. V lost 3 bases, J lost 8 bases, and 9 bases stayed unmatched. The CDR3 sequence is 15 residues long. Germline V gives CDR1 KGHSH, CDR2 LQKENI. The CDR3 DNA follows: TGTGCCAGCTCACCTCTCAGGGGGCTCGCCGACATTCAGTACTTC. It specifies CASSPLRGLADIQYF.